This TCR beta chain emerged from a study of T cell responses to AZD1222 COVID-19 vaccine. Overall study results and limits: Repertoire samples came only from after the peak T cell response. Researchers report vaccine-associated CD4 TCRs spanning spike, with dominance at 160-218 and 743-854. Baseline antibody screening turned up just a handful of seropositive AZD1222 recipients.

The data were produced by immunoSEQ multiplex PCR, yet TCRdb's version contains in-frame clones alone and is incomplete. The table lists roughly 120,000 clones, approximately 94% of them singletons. This clone has a handful of counts. Its matching antigen is unknown. The germline V gene has CDR1 MGHRA and CDR2 YSYEKL. CDR3 length: 20 residues. J lost 0 bases, V lost 0 bases, and 15 bases had no gene match. V gene TRBV4-1 combines with J gene TRBJ2-7, with TRBD2 identical over 9 bases. Here the sequenced sample was peripheral blood, taken on day 0 of AZD1222 vaccination. The receptor's source is an adult in good health. This chain's CDR3 is CASSQERVGASGDSSYEQYF. CDR3 DNA sequence: TGCGCCAGCAGCCAAGAGAGGGTCGGCGCTAGCGGGGACAGCTCCTACGAGCAGTACTTC.